This T cell receptor (beta chain) was recorded in a study of blood T cell repertoires in COVID-19. V was clipped by 4 bases and J by 3 bases, with 17 bases between them. Germline CDR1 reads SGHTS; CDR2 reads YDEGEE. The CDR3 totals 17 residues. Only in-frame clones appear in the TCRdb table, and some are missing; sequencing was by immunoSEQ multiplex PCR. The table shows 410,000 or so clones, with 89% occurring only once. This rearrangement joins TRBV5-8 to TRBJ1-6, with TRBD1 as a possible D gene (6 bases). The receptor was derived from a woman in her forties with COVID-19, enrolled during active disease. Specimen: peripheral blood. Written as DNA, the CDR3 is TGTGCCAGCAGCCGCCGGGGGGGGCTTATCTATAATTCACCCCTCCACTTT. Its translation is CASSRRGGLIYNSPLHF.